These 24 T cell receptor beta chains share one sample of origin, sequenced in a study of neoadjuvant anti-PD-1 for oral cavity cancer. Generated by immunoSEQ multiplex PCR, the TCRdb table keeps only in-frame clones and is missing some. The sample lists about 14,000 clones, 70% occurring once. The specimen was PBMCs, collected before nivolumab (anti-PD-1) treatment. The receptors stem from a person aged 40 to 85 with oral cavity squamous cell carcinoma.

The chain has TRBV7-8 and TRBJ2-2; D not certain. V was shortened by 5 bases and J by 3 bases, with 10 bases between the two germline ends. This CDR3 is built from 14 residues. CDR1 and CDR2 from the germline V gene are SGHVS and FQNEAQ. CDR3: CASSPQLDTGELFF. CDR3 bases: TGTGCCAGCAGCCCCCAATTGGACACCGGGGAGCTGTTTTTT.

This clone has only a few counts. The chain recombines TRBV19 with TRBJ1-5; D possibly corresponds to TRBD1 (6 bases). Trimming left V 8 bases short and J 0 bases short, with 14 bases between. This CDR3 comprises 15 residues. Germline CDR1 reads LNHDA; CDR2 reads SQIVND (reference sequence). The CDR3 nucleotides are TGTGCCAGTTTGGACAGTGACTATAGCAATCAGCCCCAGCATTTT. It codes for CASLDSDYSNQPQHF. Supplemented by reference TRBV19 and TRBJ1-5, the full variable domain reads DGGITQSPKYLFRKEGQNVTLSCEQNLNHDAMYWYRQDPGQGLRLIYYSQIVNDFQKGDIAEGYSVSREKKESFPLTVTSAQKNPTAFYLCASLDSDYSNQPQHFGDGTRLSIL.

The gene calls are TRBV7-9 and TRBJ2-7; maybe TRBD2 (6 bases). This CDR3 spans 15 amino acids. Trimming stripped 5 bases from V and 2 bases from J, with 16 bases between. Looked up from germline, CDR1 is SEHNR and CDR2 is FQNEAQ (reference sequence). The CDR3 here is CASSLRGGSTYEQYF. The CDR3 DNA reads TGTGCCAGCAGCCTCCGGGGAGGTTCTACCTACGAGCAGTACTTC. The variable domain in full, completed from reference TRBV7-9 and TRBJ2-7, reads DTGVSQNPRHKITKRGQNVTFRCDPISEHNRLYWYRQTLGQGPEFLTYFQNEAQLEKSRLLSDRFSAERPKGSFSTLEIQRTEQGDSAMYLCASSLRGGSTYEQYFGPGTRLTVT.

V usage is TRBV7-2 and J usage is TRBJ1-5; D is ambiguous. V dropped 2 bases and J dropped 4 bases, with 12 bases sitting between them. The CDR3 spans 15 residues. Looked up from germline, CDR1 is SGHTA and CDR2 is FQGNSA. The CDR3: CASSLFRQTNQPQHF. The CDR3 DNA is TGTGCCAGCAGCTTATTCCGGCAGACGAATCAGCCCCAGCATTTT.

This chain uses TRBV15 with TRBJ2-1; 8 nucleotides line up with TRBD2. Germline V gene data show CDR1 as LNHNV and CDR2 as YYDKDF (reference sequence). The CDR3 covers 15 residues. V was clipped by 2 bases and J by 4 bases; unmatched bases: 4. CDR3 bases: TGTGCCACCAGCAGAAGTCTAGCGGGTTACAATGAGCAGTTCTTC. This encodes CATSRSLAGYNEQFF.

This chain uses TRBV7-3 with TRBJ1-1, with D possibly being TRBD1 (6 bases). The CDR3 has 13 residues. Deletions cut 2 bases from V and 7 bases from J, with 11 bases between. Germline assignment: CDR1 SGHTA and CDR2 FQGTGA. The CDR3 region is CASSLGGASEAFF. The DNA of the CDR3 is TGTGCCAGCAGCTTAGGGGGGGCCAGTGAAGCTTTCTTT.

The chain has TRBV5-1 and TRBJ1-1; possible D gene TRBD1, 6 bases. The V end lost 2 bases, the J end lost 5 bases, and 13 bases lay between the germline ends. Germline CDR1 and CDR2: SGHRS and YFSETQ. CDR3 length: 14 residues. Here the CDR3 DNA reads TGCGCCAGCAGCTTAGAACAGGGTTTAACTGAAGCTTTCTTT. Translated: CASSLEQGLTEAFF.

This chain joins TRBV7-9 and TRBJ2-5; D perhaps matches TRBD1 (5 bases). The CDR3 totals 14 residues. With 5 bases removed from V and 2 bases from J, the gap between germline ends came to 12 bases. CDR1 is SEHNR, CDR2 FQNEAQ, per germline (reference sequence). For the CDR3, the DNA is TGTGCCAGCAGCCTCAACACAGGACAAGAGACCCAGTACTTC. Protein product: CASSLNTGQETQYF.

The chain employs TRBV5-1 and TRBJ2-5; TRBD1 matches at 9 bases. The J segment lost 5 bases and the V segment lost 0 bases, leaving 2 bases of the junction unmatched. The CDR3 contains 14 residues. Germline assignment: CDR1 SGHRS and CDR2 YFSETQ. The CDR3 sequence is CASSLGTGDETQYF. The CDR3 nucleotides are TGCGCCAGCAGCTTGGGGACAGGGGATGAGACCCAGTACTTC. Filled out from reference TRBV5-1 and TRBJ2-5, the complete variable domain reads KAGVTQTPRYLIKTRGQQVTLSCSPISGHRSVSWYQQTPGQGLQFLFEYFSETQRNKGNFPGRFSGRQFSNSRSEMNVSTLELGDSALYLCASSLGTGDETQYFGPGTRLLVL.

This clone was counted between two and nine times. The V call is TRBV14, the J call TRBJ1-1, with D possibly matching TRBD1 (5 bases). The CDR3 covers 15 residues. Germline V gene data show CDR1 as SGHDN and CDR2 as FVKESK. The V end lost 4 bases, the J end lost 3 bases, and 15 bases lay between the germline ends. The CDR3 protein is CASSLRTGRHTEAFF. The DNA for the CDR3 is TGTGCCAGCAGCCTACGAACAGGTCGCCACACTGAAGCTTTCTTT.

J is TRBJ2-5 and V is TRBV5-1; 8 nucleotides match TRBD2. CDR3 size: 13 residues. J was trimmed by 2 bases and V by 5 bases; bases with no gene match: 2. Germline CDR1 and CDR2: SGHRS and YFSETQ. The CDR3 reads CASRASGQETQYF. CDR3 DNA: TGCGCCAGCAGGGCTAGCGGGCAAGAGACCCAGTACTTC.

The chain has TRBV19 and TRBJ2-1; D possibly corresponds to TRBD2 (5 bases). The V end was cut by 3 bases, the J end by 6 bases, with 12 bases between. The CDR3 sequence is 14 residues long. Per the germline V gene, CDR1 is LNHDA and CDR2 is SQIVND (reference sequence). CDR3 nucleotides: TGTGCCAGTAGTATGGGCATTCGGGGCAATGAGCAGTTCTTC. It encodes CASSMGIRGNEQFF.

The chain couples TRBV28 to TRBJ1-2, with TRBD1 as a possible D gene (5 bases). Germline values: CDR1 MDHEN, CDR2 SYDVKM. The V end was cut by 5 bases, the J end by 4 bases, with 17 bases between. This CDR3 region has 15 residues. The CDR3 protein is CASSNPGTAFYGYTF. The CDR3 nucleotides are TGTGCCAGCAGTAACCCCGGGACGGCCTTCTATGGCTACACCTTC.

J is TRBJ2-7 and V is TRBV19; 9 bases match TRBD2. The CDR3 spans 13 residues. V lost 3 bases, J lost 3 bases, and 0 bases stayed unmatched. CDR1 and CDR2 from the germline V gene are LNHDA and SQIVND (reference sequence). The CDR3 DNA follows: TGTGCCAGTAGTATGACTAGCGGCTACGAGCAGTACTTC. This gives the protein CASSMTSGYEQYF.

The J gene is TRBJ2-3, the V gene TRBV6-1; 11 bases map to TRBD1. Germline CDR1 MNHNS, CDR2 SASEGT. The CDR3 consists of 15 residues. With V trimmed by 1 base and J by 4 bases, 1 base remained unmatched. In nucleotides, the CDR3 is TGTGCCAGCAGTGAAGGGACAGGGGGCCCAGATACGCAGTATTTT. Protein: CASSEGTGGPDTQYF.

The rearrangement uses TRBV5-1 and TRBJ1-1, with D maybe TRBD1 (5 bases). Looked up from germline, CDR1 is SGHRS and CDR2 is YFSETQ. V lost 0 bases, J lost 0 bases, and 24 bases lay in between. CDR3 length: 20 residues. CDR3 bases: TGCGCCAGCAGCTTGGATATCCGGGACGAGGGATGGGGCATGAACACTGAAGCTTTCTTT. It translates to CASSLDIRDEGWGMNTEAFF.

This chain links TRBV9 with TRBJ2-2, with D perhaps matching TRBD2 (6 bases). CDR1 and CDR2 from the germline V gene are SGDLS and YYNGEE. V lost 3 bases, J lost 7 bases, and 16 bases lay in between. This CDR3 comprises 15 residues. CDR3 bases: TGTGCCAGCAGCGCGGGACTCCCCAAGGGCGGGGAGCTGTTTTTT. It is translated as CASSAGLPKGGELFF.

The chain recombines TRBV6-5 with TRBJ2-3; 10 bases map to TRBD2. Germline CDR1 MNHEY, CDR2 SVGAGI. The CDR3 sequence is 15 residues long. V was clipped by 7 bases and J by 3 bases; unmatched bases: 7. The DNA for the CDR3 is TGTGCCAGCAAGTCCGCTAGCGGGAGTACAGATACGCAGTATTTT. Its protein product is CASKSASGSTDTQYF.

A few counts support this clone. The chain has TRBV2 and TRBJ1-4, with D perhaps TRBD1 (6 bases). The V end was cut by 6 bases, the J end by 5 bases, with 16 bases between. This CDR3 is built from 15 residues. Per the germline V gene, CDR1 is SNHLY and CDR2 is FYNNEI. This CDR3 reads CASSRGGTRNEKLFF. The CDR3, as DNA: TGTGCCAGCAGCCGGGGGGGGACAAGGAATGAAAAACTGTTTTTT.

CDR3 DNA sequence: TGTGCCAGTAGTATGTTCTCGAAGGGTGGGGAGACCCAGTACTTC. Amino acid sequence: CASSMFSKGGETQYF. V and J are TRBV19 and TRBJ2-5; no firm D call. Trimming stripped 3 bases from V and 5 bases from J, with 16 bases between. The germline gives CDR1 LNHDA, CDR2 SQIVND (reference sequence). The CDR3 consists of 15 residues.

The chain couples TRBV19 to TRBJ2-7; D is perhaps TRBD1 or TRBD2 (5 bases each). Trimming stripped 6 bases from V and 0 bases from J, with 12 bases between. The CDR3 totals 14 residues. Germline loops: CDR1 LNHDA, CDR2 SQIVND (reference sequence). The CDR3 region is CASRGTVSSYEQYF. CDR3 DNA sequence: TGTGCCAGTAGGGGGACGGTGAGCTCCTACGAGCAGTACTTC.

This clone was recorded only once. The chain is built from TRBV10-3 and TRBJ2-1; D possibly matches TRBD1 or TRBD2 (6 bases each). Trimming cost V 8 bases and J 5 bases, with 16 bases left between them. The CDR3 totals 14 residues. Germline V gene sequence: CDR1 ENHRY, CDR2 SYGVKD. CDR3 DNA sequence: TGTGCCATCGGGGGCACTAGCAGCCACAATGAGCAGTTCTTC. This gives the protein CAIGGTSSHNEQFF.

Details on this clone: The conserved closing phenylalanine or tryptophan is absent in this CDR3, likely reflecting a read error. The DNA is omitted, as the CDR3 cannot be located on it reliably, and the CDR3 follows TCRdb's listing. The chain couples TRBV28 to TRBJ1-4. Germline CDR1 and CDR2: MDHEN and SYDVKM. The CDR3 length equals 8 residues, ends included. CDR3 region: CASSPDPV.

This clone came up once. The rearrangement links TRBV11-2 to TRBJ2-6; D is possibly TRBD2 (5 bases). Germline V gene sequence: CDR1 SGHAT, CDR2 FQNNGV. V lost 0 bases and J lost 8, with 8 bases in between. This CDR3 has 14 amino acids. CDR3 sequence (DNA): TGTGCCAGCAGCTTAGACGGACTTCCCAACGTCCTGACTTTC. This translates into CASSLDGLPNVLTF.